The present TCR beta chain was sequenced within a study of CD8+ T cells in alopecia areata. The V gene's germline CDR1 is SNHLY and CDR2 FYNNEI. The CDR3 covers 12 residues. V was clipped by 2 bases and J by 7 bases, with 8 bases between them. Regarding treatment: oral pan-JAK inhibitor, 5-10 mg twice daily. From alopecia areata patients, lesional scalp punch biopsies and peripheral blood were collected. Study-wide results and caveats: When scalp samples are sequenced, resident alphabeta T cells of normal skin are also captured. Higher clonality than in normal scalp was seen in lesional scalp, especially alopecia totalis/universalis.

Extracted from the samples, RNA was reverse transcribed into cDNA to serve as the sequencing template. Assay: immunoSEQ multiplex PCR; the TCRdb copy retains only in-frame clones and omits some. The sample gives over 95,000 clones, about 58% of which show up once; around a sixth is in the top ten. This clone was found once. Its antigen is not known. This chain joins TRBV2 and TRBJ1-2; D is unclear. The source material was CD8+ T cells sorted from blood, sampled at week 4, from a patient treated with tofacitinib. This TCR derives from a human donor with alopecia areata. The CDR3 loop reads CASSERGFGYTF. The CDR3 bases are TGTGCCAGCAGTGAAAGAGGGTTTGGCTACACCTTC.